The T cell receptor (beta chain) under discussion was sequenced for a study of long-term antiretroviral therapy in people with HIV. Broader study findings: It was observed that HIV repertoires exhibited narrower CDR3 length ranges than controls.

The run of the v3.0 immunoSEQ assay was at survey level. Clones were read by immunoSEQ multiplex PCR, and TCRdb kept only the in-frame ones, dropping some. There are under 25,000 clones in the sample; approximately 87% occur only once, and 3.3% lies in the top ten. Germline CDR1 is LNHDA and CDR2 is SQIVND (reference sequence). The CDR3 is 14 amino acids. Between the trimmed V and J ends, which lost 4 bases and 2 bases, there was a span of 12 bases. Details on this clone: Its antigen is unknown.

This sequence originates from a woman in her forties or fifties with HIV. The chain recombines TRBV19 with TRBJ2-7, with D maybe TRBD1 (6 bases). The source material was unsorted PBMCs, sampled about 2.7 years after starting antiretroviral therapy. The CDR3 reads CASSKSTGTYEQYF. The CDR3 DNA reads TGTGCCAGTAGTAAATCGACAGGAACCTACGAGCAGTACTTC.